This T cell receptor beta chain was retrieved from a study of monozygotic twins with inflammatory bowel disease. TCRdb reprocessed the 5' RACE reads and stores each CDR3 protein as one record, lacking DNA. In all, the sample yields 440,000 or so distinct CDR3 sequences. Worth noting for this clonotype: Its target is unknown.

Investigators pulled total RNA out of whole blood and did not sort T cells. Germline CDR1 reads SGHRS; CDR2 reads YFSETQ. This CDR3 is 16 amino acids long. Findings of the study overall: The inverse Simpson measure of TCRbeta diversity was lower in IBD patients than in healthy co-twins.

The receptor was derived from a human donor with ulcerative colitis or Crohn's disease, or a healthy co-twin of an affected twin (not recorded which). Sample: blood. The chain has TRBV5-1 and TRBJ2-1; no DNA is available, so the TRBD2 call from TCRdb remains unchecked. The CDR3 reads CASKPGTGPPYNEQFF.